The rows below give T cell receptor beta chains drawn from one sample of a study of PD-1 blockade in classical Hodgkin lymphoma. TCRdb keeps only in-frame clones here, not all; method: immunoSEQ multiplex PCR. The repertoire holds about 53,000 clones, about 85% seen once, with roughly 16% in the top ten. The sample consisted of peripheral blood mononuclear cells (PBMCs), taken at baseline. The origin of the receptors is a human donor with classical Hodgkin lymphoma. CDR3s include the opening cysteine and the closing phenylalanine or tryptophan. The D gene is left open where the match is weak. Size values are once, few and many counts, or a class for expanded clones, and some rows have none.

V gene	J gene	D gene	clone size	CDR3 protein	CDR3 DNA
TRBV9	TRBJ2-1	-	few	CASSVPSDYHNEQFF	TGTGCCAGCAGCGTTCCCAGTGACTACCACAATGAGCAGTTCTTC
TRBV5-1	TRBJ1-1	-	medium-sized	CASSFNTEAFF	TGCGCCAGCAGCTTTAACACTGAAGCTTTCTTT
TRBV5-6	TRBJ2-1	TRBD2	few	CASSLGRTTSGYNEQFF	TGTGCCAGCAGCTTAGGTCGTACAACTAGCGGGTACAATGAGCAGTTCTTC
TRBV29-1	TRBJ1-1	-	once	CSVAGRQRTEAFF	TGCAGCGTTGCGGGCCGCCAGAGGACTGAAGCTTTCTTT
TRBV25-1	TRBJ1-1	-	-	CASSVGRVGTEAFF	TGTGCCAGCAGTGTAGGCAGGGTAGGCACTGAAGCTTTCTTT
TRBV19	TRBJ1-5	TRBD1	-	CASSIARDRGLQPQHF	TGTGCCAGTAGTATAGCCCGGGACAGGGGGCTGCAGCCCCAGCATTTT
TRBV7-9	TRBJ2-1	-	-	CAHRGRGSNEQFF	TGTGCCCATAGAGGGAGGGGGAGCAATGAGCAGTTCTTC
TRBV6-6	TRBJ1-1	TRBD1	-	CASSYSGQGPSEAFF	TGTGCCAGCAGTTATTCCGGACAGGGACCGTCTGAAGCTTTCTTT
TRBV10-3	TRBJ1-3	-	once	CAINDGVTGNTIYF	TGTGCCATCAACGATGGCGTTACGGGAAACACCATATATTTT
TRBV6-6	TRBJ2-6	-	-	CASRDRRTSGANVLTF	TGTGCCAGCAGAGACAGGAGAACGTCTGGGGCCAACGTCCTGACTTTC
TRBV6-5	TRBJ2-2	-	-	CASSFTQGLTGELFF	TGTGCCAGCAGCTTCACACAGGGTCTAACCGGGGAGCTGTTTTTT
TRBV5-6	TRBJ1-1	-	-	CASTWGRLNTEAFF	TGTGCCAGCACCTGGGGGCGTCTGAACACTGAAGCTTTCTTT
TRBV5-1	TRBJ1-3	-	-	CASSLTARTSGNTIYF	TGCGCCAGCAGTTTGACAGCCCGGACCTCCGGAAACACCATATATTTT
TRBV7-6	TRBJ2-7	TRBD2	-	CASAVSSGSGEQYF	TGTGCCAGCGCCGTATCTAGCGGGAGTGGTGAGCAGTACTTC
TRBV4-1	TRBJ2-3	-	-	CASRKGRLGPDTQYF	TGCGCCAGCAGGAAGGGTAGGCTCGGTCCAGATACGCAGTATTTT
TRBV7-9	TRBJ2-2	-	-	CASSYLGHGELFF	TGTGCCAGCAGCTATCTAGGTCACGGGGAGCTGTTTTTT
TRBV7-3	TRBJ1-1	-	-	CASSRARDTEAFF	TGTGCCAGCAGTAGGGCCCGGGACACTGAAGCTTTCTTT
TRBV4-1	TRBJ1-4	-	-	CASSQDPTSDEKLFF	TGCGCCAGCAGCCAAGATCCTACCTCCGATGAAAAACTGTTTTTT
TRBV6-5	TRBJ1-1	-	-	CASRTHQHRHTEAFF	TGTGCCAGCAGGACCCACCAGCACCGCCACACTGAAGCTTTCTTT
TRBV28	TRBJ2-7	TRBD1	-	CASSSGTGSYEQYF	TGTGCCAGCAGTTCCGGGACAGGTTCCTACGAGCAGTACTTC
TRBV27	TRBJ2-2	TRBD2	-	CASSPVLSSGSSGELFF	TGTGCCAGCAGTCCGGTGCTGTCTAGCGGGAGCTCCGGGGAGCTGTTTTTT
TRBV30	TRBJ1-4	TRBD1	-	CAWSSDRGRLNEKLFF	TGTGCCTGGAGCTCCGACAGGGGGCGCCTTAATGAAAAACTGTTTTTT
TRBV4-1	TRBJ2-3	TRBD2	once	CASGGSVAIDTQYF	TGCGCCAGTGGCGGGAGTGTAGCGATAGATACGCAGTATTTT
TRBV20-1	TRBJ2-4	-	-	CSFAGQNIQYF	TGCAGTTTTGCGGGACAAAACATTCAGTACTTC
TRBV6-5	TRBJ2-1	TRBD1	-	CASKGTGRGEQFF	TGTGCCAGCAAGGGGACAGGGCGAGGAGAGCAGTTCTTC
TRBV10-3	TRBJ2-2	-	-	CAIRASPNTGELFF	TGTGCCATCAGGGCTAGCCCGAACACCGGGGAGCTGTTTTTT
TRBV5-1	TRBJ1-1	-	-	CASSPVDMNTEAFF	TGCGCCAGCAGCCCTGTAGACATGAACACTGAAGCTTTCTTT
TRBV7-2	TRBJ1-4	-	once	CASSPRTPDEKLFF	TGTGCCAGCAGCCCTCGGACACCGGATGAAAAACTGTTTTTT
TRBV7-9	TRBJ2-3	-	-	CASSSRYRVTDTQYF	TGTGCCAGCAGCTCCCGCTACCGAGTCACAGATACGCAGTATTTT
TRBV13	TRBJ2-7	TRBD2	-	CASSPLSGRYEQYF	TGTGCCAGCAGCCCCCTTAGCGGGAGGTACGAGCAGTACTTC
TRBV4-3	TRBJ2-2	-	once	CASSRYGGPTGELFF	TGCGCCAGCAGCCGCTACGGGGGGCCTACCGGGGAGCTGTTTTTT
TRBV5-6	TRBJ2-1	-	-	CASSLWGNEQFF	TGTGCCAGCAGCTTGTGGGGGAATGAGCAGTTCTTC
TRBV7-9	TRBJ1-3	-	-	CASSFGSSSGNTIYF	TGTGCCAGCAGCTTCGGGTCTTCCTCTGGAAACACCATATATTTT
TRBV6-1	TRBJ1-1	-	-	CASSSTTGNTEAFF	TGTGCCAGCAGTTCAACGACAGGGAACACTGAAGCTTTCTTT
TRBV19	TRBJ1-5	-	-	CASSKTGNQPQHF	TGTGCCAGTAGCAAAACGGGTAATCAGCCCCAGCATTTT
TRBV7-2	TRBJ2-7	TRBD2	-	CASSLAASGEYEQYF	TGTGCCAGCAGCTTAGCTGCTAGCGGGGAGTACGAGCAGTACTTC